A single sample gave rise to the 27 T cell receptor beta chains below, sequenced in a study of cytomegalovirus exposure and HLA in healthy donors. The PCR had 60 Vbeta and 13 Jbeta primers. Only in-frame clones appear in the TCRdb table, and some are missing; sequencing was by immunoSEQ multiplex PCR. The top ten clones hold nearly 0.4% of a sample with approximately 210,000 clones, about 85% of them seen once. The sequenced sample was PBMCs. The receptors were gathered from a male donor in good health and CMV-seropositive.

The chain couples TRBV7-8 to TRBJ2-3; TRBD2 matches at 9 bases. CDR1 is SGHVS, CDR2 FQNEAQ, per germline. This CDR3 spans 15 amino acids. The V segment lost 1 base and the J segment 6 bases; nucleotides outside the gene matches: 5. The CDR3 nucleotides are TGTGCCAGCAGCTTAGAGGGCGGGAGGGTGGATACGCAGTATTTT. This sequence encodes CASSLEGGRVDTQYF. Filled out from reference TRBV7-8 and TRBJ2-3, the complete variable domain reads GAGVSQSPRYKVAKRGQDVALRCDPISGHVSLFWYQQALGQGPEFLTYFQNEAQLDKSGLPSDRFFAERPEGSVSTLKIQRTQQEDSAVYLCASSLEGGRVDTQYFGPGTRLTVL.

V gene TRBV9 combines with J gene TRBJ2-5; 7 bases match TRBD1. The CDR3 sequence is 14 residues long. Unmatched junction bases numbered 8, after V lost 4 bases and J lost 5 bases. Germline CDR1 is SGDLS and CDR2 is YYNGEE. This CDR3 is CASSQLDRAETQYF. CDR3 in DNA: TGTGCCAGCAGCCAACTTGACAGGGCCGAGACCCAGTACTTC.

The rearrangement links TRBV9 to TRBJ2-2; 8 nucleotides align to TRBD2. This CDR3 spans 16 amino acids. V dropped 5 bases and J dropped 1; count of bases not matched to a gene: 7. Germline loops: CDR1 SGDLS, CDR2 YYNGEE. In DNA, the CDR3 is TGTGCCAGCAGAGGCGGCCTAGCGGGGAACACCGGGGAGCTGTTTTTT. Protein product: CASRGGLAGNTGELFF. Drawing the rest from reference TRBV9 and TRBJ2-2, the complete variable domain is DSGVTQTPKHLITATGQRVTLRCSPRSGDLSVYWYQQSLDQGLQFLIQYYNGEERAKGNILERFSAQQFPDLHSELNLSSLELGDSALYFCASRGGLAGNTGELFFGEGSRLTVL.

A note on this clone: One end of the junction fails to match germline, which may point to a read error. The J gene is TRBJ1-6, the V gene TRBV7-9; D unresolved. The CDR3 extends over 15 amino acids. Germline V gene lookup returns CDR1 SEHNR and CDR2 FQNEAQ (reference sequence). DNA of the CDR3: TGTTCCAGCAGCTTAGGCCAGATATATAATTCACCCCTCCACTTT. Its protein product is CSSSLGQIYNSPLHF.

This chain uses TRBV30 with TRBJ2-2; 7 bases match TRBD2. This CDR3 has 15 residues. The germline gives CDR1 GTSNPN, CDR2 SVGIG (reference sequence). Trimming removed 3 bases from V and 6 bases from J; junction bases left unmatched: 10. This chain's CDR3 is CAWRIGGSYSGELFF. CDR3 nucleotides: TGTGCCTGGAGAATCGGGGGGTCTTATTCCGGGGAGCTGTTTTTT.

This clone turned up a few times. V and J are TRBV7-3 and TRBJ2-1; D is ambiguous. The CDR3 runs 14 residues. V was shortened by 1 base and J by 2 bases, with 6 bases between the two germline ends. Germline-derived CDR1 and CDR2 are SGHTA and FQGTGA. DNA of the CDR3: TGTGCCAGCAGCTTAAGCGGAGCCTACAATGAGCAGTTCTTC. It translates to CASSLSGAYNEQFF.

On this clone itself: Germline and junction disagree at one end, which may indicate a read error. This rearrangement joins TRBV19 to TRBJ1-4; unclear D gene. The CDR3 extends over 14 amino acids. The germline gives CDR1 LNHDA, CDR2 SQIVND (reference sequence). The CDR3 protein is CASSIGRDGEKLFF. CDR3 in DNA: TGTGCCAGTAGCATAGGGAGGGATGGAGAAAAACTGTTTTTT.

V usage is TRBV7-2 and J usage is TRBJ2-1, with 13 bases lining up with TRBD2. The CDR3 consists of 16 residues. V shed 3 bases, J shed 9 bases, and the junction held 8 bases outside the gene matches. Per the germline V gene, CDR1 is SGHTA and CDR2 is FQGNSA. CDR3 amino acids: CASSLVTSGGGTEQFF. CDR3 sequence (DNA): TGTGCCAGCAGCTTGGTCACTAGCGGGGGGGGAACTGAGCAGTTCTTC.

V and J are TRBV5-5 and TRBJ2-7; 7 bases are a match to TRBD2. The CDR3 runs to 15 residues. V shed 0 bases and J 6 bases; nucleotides not matched to a gene: 9. Germline loops: CDR1 SGHKS, CDR2 YYEKEE (reference sequence). Here the CDR3 DNA reads TGTGCCAGCAGCTTGGCCGCCGGGGGGTCGGGCGAGCAGTACTTC. It is translated as CASSLAAGGSGEQYF. Combining the CDR3 with reference TRBV5-5 and TRBJ2-7 gives the whole variable domain DAGVTQSPTHLIKTRGQQVTLRCSPISGHKSVSWYQQVLGQGPQFIFQYYEKEERGRGNFPDRFSARQFPNYSSELNVNALLLGDSALYLCASSLAAGGSGEQYFGPGTRLTVT.

In this sample, this clone turned up once. Its ends do not fully match the called genes, so a read error is possible. The V call is TRBV19, the J call TRBJ2-5; 9 nucleotides match TRBD2. The germline V gene encodes CDR1 LNHDA and CDR2 SQIVND (reference sequence). CDR3 length: 13 residues. DNA of the CDR3: TGTGCCAGTAGGATAGCGGGAGCGGAGACCCAGTACTTC. It codes for CASRIAGAETQYF.

This clone was detected once. The chain links TRBV5-1 to TRBJ1-2; D uncertain. Germline V gene sequence: CDR1 SGHRS, CDR2 YFSETQ. The CDR3 extends over 15 amino acids. Trimming removed 1 base at V and 5 bases at J, with 15 bases between. The CDR3 coding sequence is TGCGCCAGCAGCTTGTTTCAGGAATCGGGGTATGGCTACACCTTC. It yields the protein CASSLFQESGYGYTF.

The rearrangement uses TRBV28 and TRBJ1-1; D ambiguous. Trimming removed 7 bases from V and 1 base from J, with 16 bases in between. This CDR3 contains 15 residues. Germline V lookup: CDR1 MDHEN, CDR2 SYDVKM. In DNA, the CDR3 is TGTGCCAGCACTTCTTGGGGAGCCACGAACACTGAAGCTTTCTTT. It encodes CASTSWGATNTEAFF.

The J gene is TRBJ2-3, the V gene TRBV5-1; D may be TRBD2 (5 bases). Germline V lookup: CDR1 SGHRS, CDR2 YFSETQ. V lost 4 bases to trimming and J lost 3 bases, with 18 bases between them. The CDR3 contains 16 residues. The CDR3 sequence is CASSPIGLQQTDTQYF. The CDR3 coding sequence is TGCGCCAGCAGCCCAATTGGACTTCAACAGACAGATACGCAGTATTTT.

The CDR3 DNA follows: TGTGCCAGCAGTGTACACGACAGGACCTTAGGCTATGGCTACACCTTC. Its translation is CASSVHDRTLGYGYTF. The rearrangement links TRBV6-1 to TRBJ1-2; possibly TRBD1 for D (6 bases). Germline V CDR1 and CDR2: MNHNS, SASEGT. This CDR3 has 16 residues. Trimming stripped 4 bases from V and 4 bases from J, with 19 bases between.

V and J are TRBV7-6 and TRBJ2-5, with D possibly TRBD2 on 5 matching bases. This CDR3 has 13 amino acids. Germline V lookup: CDR1 SGHVS, CDR2 FNYEAQ. The ends were cut back, 4 bases at V and 3 bases at J, with 9 bases in the middle. Here the CDR3 reads CASSSGLEETQYF. CDR3 DNA: TGTGCCAGCAGCTCCGGACTGGAAGAGACCCAGTACTTC.

This chain uses TRBV5-1 with TRBJ2-6, with D tentatively TRBD1 (6 bases). Germline V gene data show CDR1 as SGHRS and CDR2 as YFSETQ. Deletions cut 4 bases from V and 2 bases from J, with 19 bases between. The CDR3 is 18 residues long. This CDR3 is CASSVKEQGFAGANVLTF. The CDR3 nucleotides are TGCGCCAGCAGCGTTAAGGAACAGGGTTTCGCTGGGGCCAACGTCCTGACTTTC.

The chain is built from TRBV19 and TRBJ2-2, with D maybe TRBD2 (6 bases). CDR3 length: 13 amino acids. The V end was cut by 3 bases, the J end by 6 bases, with 8 bases between. Germline V lookup: CDR1 LNHDA, CDR2 SQIVND (reference sequence). In DNA form, the CDR3 reads TGTGCCAGTAGTATTGGGGGGTCCGGGGAGCTGTTTTTT. Translated: CASSIGGSGELFF.

The chain carries TRBV11-3 and TRBJ1-6; 10 bases are a match to TRBD1. Germline V gives CDR1 SGHNT, CDR2 YENEEA. The CDR3 totals 16 residues. J was trimmed by 6 bases and V by 2 bases; bases with no gene match: 4. The CDR3 nucleotides are TGTGCCAGCAGCTTACCCCGGGACAGGGGTAATTCACCCCTCCACTTT. The encoded protein is CASSLPRDRGNSPLHF.

This chain connects TRBV4-2 to TRBJ2-7, with 7 bases that match TRBD1. The trim removed 1 base at V and 2 bases at J, leaving 8 bases unmatched. The CDR3 is 16 amino acids. CDR1 is LGHNA and CDR2 is YNFKEQ in the germline V gene. As DNA, the CDR3 is TGTGCCAGCAGCCAAGGCGCTGGACAGGCGGCCTACGAGCAGTACTTC. This encodes CASSQGAGQAAYEQYF.

In DNA, the CDR3 is TGCAGCGTGGGTGACAGAAGGGACACTGAAGCTTTCTTT. This encodes CSVGDRRDTEAFF. The rearrangement links TRBV29-1 to TRBJ1-1; perhaps TRBD1 as D (5 bases). Trimming left V 6 bases short and J 3 bases short, with 14 bases between. The CDR3 spans 13 residues. Germline loops: CDR1 SQVTM, CDR2 ANQGSEA.

The chain combines TRBV2 with TRBJ1-2; D not resolved. CDR3 length: 16 residues. Germline V gene data show CDR1 as SNHLY and CDR2 as FYNNEI. V was shortened by 2 bases and J by 0 bases, with 13 bases between the two germline ends. The CDR3 bases are TGTGCCAGCAGTGAACTTGTCGGCGGAGCTAACTATGGCTACACCTTC. Amino acids: CASSELVGGANYGYTF.

The genes are TRBV4-3 and TRBJ2-5; D remains unclear. CDR3 size: 15 residues. Germline V gene data show CDR1 as LGHNA and CDR2 as YSLEER. Trimming removed 1 base at V and 4 bases at J, with 13 bases between. CDR3 sequence (DNA): TGCGCCAGCAGCCAAGCAGTCGGAGCCGGAGAGACCCAGTACTTC. Amino acid sequence: CASSQAVGAGETQYF.

The chain uses TRBV6-1 and TRBJ2-5, with 9 bases fitting TRBD1. The tail of the sequence fits TRBJ2-7 better, so the J call may be wrong. The germline gives CDR1 MNHNS, CDR2 SASEGT. This CDR3 comprises 13 residues. CDR3 protein: CAARDRDTYEQYF. CDR3 bases: TGTGCCGCGAGGGACAGGGACACCTACGAGCAGTACTTC.

V gene TRBV10-3 combines with J gene TRBJ2-5; TRBD1 is a possible D gene (5 bases). This CDR3 spans 12 amino acids. Germline CDR1 is ENHRY and CDR2 is SYGVKD. V was clipped by 10 bases and J by 4 bases, with 13 bases between them. CDR3 in amino acids: CATVGARETQYF. The CDR3 nucleotides read TGTGCCACCGTAGGGGCCCGAGAGACCCAGTACTTC.

The gene calls are TRBV5-4 and TRBJ1-3; perhaps TRBD1 as D (5 bases). Germline CDR1 is SGHNT and CDR2 is YYREEE (reference sequence). CDR3 length: 16 residues. V was pared by 0 bases and J by 3 bases, with 13 bases between. DNA of the CDR3: TGTGCCAGCAGCTTGGCCCTGGGTCAGGGTGGAAACACCATATATTTT. Translated, it gives CASSLALGQGGNTIYF.

The chain employs TRBV5-1 and TRBJ2-5; TRBD1 is a possible D gene (5 bases). CDR1 is SGHRS and CDR2 is YFSETQ in the germline V gene. The V end lost 5 bases, the J end lost 4 bases, and 12 bases lay between the germline ends. CDR3 length equals 13 residues. The CDR3 region is CASRTLRGETQYF. In DNA, the CDR3 is TGCGCCAGCAGGACTTTAAGGGGAGAGACCCAGTACTTC.

This rearrangement joins TRBV5-6 to TRBJ2-2, with TRBD1 matching over 8 bases. Per germline, CDR1 SGHDT and CDR2 YYEEEE. The ends lost 0 bases at V and 8 bases at J; junction bases unmatched: 6. The CDR3 loop spans 15 amino acids. The CDR3: CASSLDGTGAGELFF. CDR3 in DNA: TGTGCCAGCAGCTTGGACGGGACAGGCGCGGGGGAGCTGTTTTTT.